These T cell receptor beta chains were read from a single sample in a study of beta chain features in type 1 diabetes. Data came from immunoSEQ multiplex PCR; TCRdb stores just in-frame clones and leaves some out. There are about 150,000 clones in the sample; approximately 8.1% occur only once, and around 0.65% lies in the top ten. The source material was central memory CD4+ T cells from blood. These receptor sequences come from a man aged 18 to 30 in good health. Both conserved end residues are part of each CDR3. The D gene is left open where the match is weak. Not every row has a clone size; where given, it reads once, few, many or a size class.

size	V	D	J	DNA	CDR3
few	TRBV18	TRBD2	TRBJ2-1	TGTGCCAGCTCACCTCAGAAACCGCTAGCGGGGGGGCCATATGAGCAGTTCTTC	CASSPQKPLAGGPYEQFF
-	TRBV18	TRBD2	TRBJ2-7	TGTGCCAGCTCACCCGGGACTAGTGAGAACGAGCAGTACTTC	CASSPGTSENEQYF
few	TRBV7-3	TRBD1	TRBJ1-2	TGTGCCAGCAGCACCCAGGCGGTCAGGGGGCGAGGCTACACCTTC	CASSTQAVRGRGYTF
-	TRBV4-2	TRBD1	TRBJ1-6	TGTGCCAGCAGCCAAGATCTGGGGACAGTTTATTCACCCCTCCACTTT	CASSQDLGTVYSPLHF
-	TRBV6-6	-	TRBJ1-2	TGTGCCAGCAGTGGCGTCTGGGTAGGGGATGGCTACACCTTC	CASSGVWVGDGYTF
-	TRBV5-5	-	TRBJ1-5	TGTGCCAGCAGCTTGGAGGGGGGGAATCAGCCCCAGCATTTT	CASSLEGGNQPQHF
few	TRBV6-1	TRBD1	TRBJ2-7	TGTGCCAGCAGCCCGGACAGGGGAACATCCGAGCAGTACTTC	CASSPDRGTSEQYF
-	TRBV28	-	TRBJ1-2	TGTGCCAGCAGTCTAGCTACAGTGAACTATGGCTACACCTTC	CASSLATVNYGYTF
few	TRBV7-2	-	TRBJ2-5	TGTGCCAGCAGCTTACCCTATCGTGGAGAGACCCAGTACTTC	CASSLPYRGETQYF
few	TRBV7-9	-	TRBJ1-1	TGTGCCAGCAGCTATCAGGGTGGGGACACTGAAGCTTTCTTT	CASSYQGGDTEAFF
few	TRBV7-2	TRBD1	TRBJ1-1	TGTGCCAGCAGCTTAGGACAGGGGGCTACGAACACTGAAGCTTTCTTT	CASSLGQGATNTEAFF
-	TRBV7-3	TRBD2	TRBJ2-1	TGTGCCAGCAGCCTCACGGGACTAGCAGGGGTAGATGAGCAGTTCTTC	CASSLTGLAGVDEQFF
-	TRBV4-3	TRBD2	TRBJ2-1	TGCGCCAGCAGCCAAGATCTGGGTGCGGGAGCCCCCTACAATGAGCAGTTCTTC	CASSQDLGAGAPYNEQFF
-	TRBV5-1	-	TRBJ2-7	TGCGCCAGCAGCTTGTCTACCCGGTCGGAGCAGTACTTC	CASSLSTRSEQYF
-	TRBV4-3	-	TRBJ2-2	TGCGCCAGCAGCCAAGTATACAGTAACACCGGGGAGCTGTTTTTT	CASSQVYSNTGELFF
few	TRBV28	TRBD2	TRBJ2-5	TGTGCCAGCAGCGGGACTAGCGTAGACCAAGAGACCCAGTACTTC	CASSGTSVDQETQYF
-	TRBV5-4	-	TRBJ1-6	TGTGCCAGCAGTAATCAGGGTACACCCCTCCACTTT	CASSNQGTPLHF
few	TRBV18	-	TRBJ2-7	TGTGCCAGCTCACCCACGGTGGGCCAGGGCATGATCGAGCAGTACTTC	CASSPTVGQGMIEQYF
-	TRBV9	-	TRBJ2-7	TGTGCCAGCAGTCGGGGATCCTACGAGCAGTACTTC	CASSRGSYEQYF
many	TRBV7-2	TRBD2	TRBJ2-5	TGTGCCAGCAGCTCGGGGGGGTTAAAGACCCAGTACTTC	CASSSGGLKTQYF
few	TRBV18	-	TRBJ2-3	TGTGCCAGCTCACCACCGGGAACTAGTTCGGGTACAGATACGCAGTATTTT	CASSPPGTSSGTDTQYF
few	TRBV7-2	TRBD1	TRBJ1-1	TGTGCCAGCAGCTGGACAGGGGGCTACGGAAACACTGAAGCTTTCTTT	CASSWTGGYGNTEAFF
few	TRBV15	-	TRBJ2-5	TGTGCCACCAGCAGAGAATTTGCGGAAGAGACCCAGTACTTC	CATSREFAEETQYF
-	TRBV10-3	TRBD2	TRBJ2-3	TGTGCCACTACTCTAGCGGGGGGGCCCGCAGATACGCAGTATTTT	CATTLAGGPADTQYF
-	TRBV5-1	-	TRBJ1-2	TGCGCCAGCAGCCGGGGACACGAGCTATGGGGCTACACCTTC	CASSRGHELWGYTF
few	TRBV16	-	TRBJ2-1	TGTGCCAGCAGCCGATGGGAACAGGCTACCTACAATGAGCAGTTCTTC	CASSRWEQATYNEQFF
-	TRBV18	-	TRBJ1-3	TGTGCCAGCTCACCCCAGGGTCCACGGAGCTCTGGAAACACCATATATTTT	CASSPQGPRSSGNTIYF
-	TRBV4-2	TRBD1	TRBJ2-2	TGTGCCAGCAGCGTACGGGACAGCAGGAACACCGGGGAGCTGTTTTTT	CASSVRDSRNTGELFF
-	TRBV10-3	-	TRBJ1-1	TGTGCCATCAATCAGGGGCCGAGGGACACTGAAGCTTTCTTT	CAINQGPRDTEAFF
many	TRBV5-4	TRBD2	TRBJ2-2	TGTGCCAGCAGCTCGGACCTAGCGGGAGCGAACACCGGGGAGCTGTTTTTT	CASSSDLAGANTGELFF
few	TRBV11-2	-	TRBJ1-4	TGTGCCAGCAGCCCAGCCGGGGGATATGAAAAACTGTTTTTT	CASSPAGGYEKLFF
-	TRBV19	TRBD2	TRBJ2-5	TGTGCCAGTAGTAGAACTAGCGGGAGGGCCGGTGAGACCCAGTACTTC	CASSRTSGRAGETQYF
many	TRBV19	-	TRBJ2-2	TGTGCCAGTAGTATGAGTCGGTCGGGAACCGGGGAGCTGTTTTTT	CASSMSRSGTGELFF